This T cell receptor beta chain was identified during a study of tumor and adjacent non-tumor tissue in lung cancer. Looking at the study overall: Patients were aged about 30 to 80, 10 men and roughly five women, stage I to III. Around 4.4 million productive TCRbeta reads were obtained per sample on average. Study observations and caveats: Top 100 clones took a larger repertoire share in normal lung. Tumor tissue had significantly higher TCR diversity than normal lung.

Comment on this clonotype: Its antigen is not identified.

The V gene's germline CDR1 is MGHRA and CDR2 YSYEKL. The V gene lost 4 bases and the J gene lost 4 bases, with 13 bases spanning the gap. CDR3 length: 14 amino acids. The library came from three nested PCR rounds adapted from ARM-PCR protocols. TCRdb independently ran MiXCR on the multiplex PCR reads; one entry per CDR3 protein. There are more than 75,000 distinct CDR3 sequences in the sample; around three quarters occur only once, and about 29% lies in the top ten. The template was RNA from unsorted bulk tissue. This non-tumor lung sample came from over 3 cm beyond the tumor edge. The chain combines TRBV4-1 with TRBJ1-1, with no clear D. The sequencing sample was made of distant non-tumor lung tissue. This clonotype originated in a man between 60 and 75 years old with small cell lung cancer. For the CDR3, the DNA is TGCGCCAGCAGCCTGGATACGACGGCCACTGAAGCTTTCTTT. Protein: CASSLDTTATEAFF.